This TCR beta chain is from a study of early T cells in non-severe SARS-CoV-2 infection listed by TCRdb under 2021. About the investigation overall: TCR sequencing used bulk RNA from unsorted whole blood, so alpha and beta chains could not be paired.

Results the study describes overall, beyond this receptor: VDJdb matching was skewed toward anti-spike CD8 responses and likely underestimated virus-specific expansions by missing private and CD4 specificities.

The germline V gene specifies MNHEY as CDR1 and SVGAGI as CDR2. The CDR3 sequence holds 17 residues, the cysteine and phenylalanine included. Of the read, only the CDR3 DNA is kept; its 51 bases are in frame from base 1. From V the trimming removes 2 bases and from J it removes 0 bases, while the gene matches leave 6 bases of the junction unaccounted for. The library was generated by 5' RACE. The sample was run on a NextSeq 500. The TCR library protocol attached unique molecular identifiers to individual cDNA molecules to correct for sequencing error and PCR bias. TCR alpha and beta chains were both sequenced, and the abundances of alpha and beta sequences in each sample were closely correlated with each other. For the original study's pipeline: V gene, J gene and CDR3 annotation of TCR sequences was performed with Decombinator V4. Expanded TCRs were defined as changing significantly between any two time points under a Poisson model with p below 0.0001. TCR abundances were normalised to the total number of TCRs sequenced per sample and expressed as counts per million. TRAV1-2 paired with TRAJ12, TRAJ20 or TRAJ33 defined MAIT TCRs, while TRAV10 paired with TRAJ18 defined iNKT TCRs. VDJdb, accessed on 1 November 2021, was searched for TCRs annotated for CMV, EBV and SARS-CoV-2, and TCRs annotated for more than one antigen were excluded. TCRdb reprocessing: public reads trimmed at Q25 with fastp, clones called with MiXCR, in-frame beta chains kept. Under each unique CDR3 protein, matching rows form one entry showing the most common genes and DNA. The V and J calls and clone size are TCRdb's, not the authors'. The sample contains 60,000 to 80,000 distinct CDR3 sequences, more than 9% of them found a single time. Together, the top ten hold 3% to 5% of the sample.

The study was a case-control design nested within a healthcare worker cohort in London, UK, with weekly nasopharyngeal swab PCR tests and blood sampling. Between 23 and 31 March 2020, the week of the UK lockdown, healthcare workers were enrolled and then followed up weekly for as long as 16 weeks. Comment on this clonotype: No cognate antigen has been identified for it. Base-call qualities are not available, and no considerably larger clone is one nucleotide away.

Rearrangement joined TRBV6-5 to TRBJ2-2, with 7 bases aligning to TRBD1. The receptor's source is an adult who was a healthcare worker with PCR-confirmed SARS-CoV-2 infection or an uninfected control (not recorded which). The sequencing input was whole blood. At the DNA level, the sequence is TGTGCCAGCAGTTACCCCGCGACAGGGCCGAACACCGGGGAGCTGTTTTTT. This is translated as CASSYPATGPNTGELFF.